This T cell receptor (beta chain) was observed in a study of T cells after yellow fever vaccination. A note on this clonotype: Its antigen remains unidentified.

One entry per CDR3 protein, called by TCRdb with MiXCR from the 5' RACE reads. The sample shows hundreds of thousands of distinct CDR3 sequences, under 20% of them seen only once. CDR1 is GTSNPN, CDR2 SVGIG, per germline (reference sequence). V lost 3 bases and J 2 bases, leaving 16 bases between the germline ends. The CDR3 runs 15 residues. Regarding the study as a whole: Post-booster samples contained most primary-vaccination clones (more than 95% CD4, around 89% CD8). Only a small proportion of the clonotypes turned up in both the CD4 and the CD8 compartments, likely arising from convergent recombination.

The V call is TRBV30, the J call TRBJ1-1; tentatively, D is TRBD1 (5 bases). The TCR originated in a man younger than 30 who received the YFV17D yellow fever vaccine. This material consisted of PBMCs, taken before the yellow fever booster vaccination. This CDR3 reads CAWRLTVGLNTEAFF. The DNA of the CDR3 is TGTGCCTGGAGACTTACGGTGGGACTAAACACTGAAGCTTTCTTT.